One and the same sample provided the 22 T cell receptor beta chains below, sequenced in a study of T cells after yellow fever vaccination. TCRdb reprocessed the 5' RACE reads via MiXCR and lists one record per CDR3 protein. The table shows around 340,000 distinct CDR3 sequences, with around 13% occurring only once. Specimen: CD4+ T cells sorted from PBMCs, collected 15 days after the yellow fever booster vaccination. These receptors were taken from a man younger than 30 who received the YFV17D yellow fever vaccine.

This clonotype appeared a few times. The chain recombines TRBV6-2 or TRBV6-3 with TRBJ1-1, with 8 bases fitting TRBD1. This CDR3 spans 19 amino acids. J was trimmed by 0 bases and V by 2 bases; bases with no gene match: 14. In germline, CDR1 is MNHEY, CDR2 SVGEGT. CDR3 amino acids: CASSYGGFNRGKLNTEAFF. In nucleotides, the CDR3 is TGTGCCAGCAGTTACGGGGGCTTTAACAGGGGGAAGTTGAACACTGAAGCTTTCTTT.

The V and J genes are TRBV10-3 and TRBJ2-3; the D gene is possibly TRBD1 (6 bases). V dropped 4 bases and J dropped 0 bases, with 14 bases sitting between them. CDR1 and CDR2 (germline): ENHRY, SYGVKD. The CDR3 extends over 16 amino acids. The CDR3 DNA is TGTGCCATCAGTGGACAGGTTACCTCTAGCACAGATACGCAGTATTTT. As protein: CAISGQVTSSTDTQYF.

There are many counts of this clonotype. This chain connects TRBV5-1 to TRBJ2-6; no firm D call. V lost 4 bases to trimming and J lost 0 bases, with 11 bases between them. CDR3 size: 16 residues. Germline CDR1 and CDR2: SGHRS and YFSETQ. The DNA of the CDR3 is TGCGCCAGCAGCCTACCTACAAGCTCTGGGGCCAACGTCCTGACTTTC. As protein: CASSLPTSSGANVLTF.

This clonotype was picked up a small number of times. Sequence at one end of the junction differs from germline and may be a read error. The chain combines TRBV15 with TRBJ1-1; D is unresolved. The CDR3 spans 12 residues. Germline V gene sequence: CDR1 LNHNV, CDR2 YYDKDF (reference sequence). The CDR3 DNA follows: TGTGCCACCAGCACGAGGGAGGCAGCCCCAGCATTT. It encodes CATSTREAAPAF.

This clonotype has a handful of counts. J is TRBJ2-3 and V is TRBV3-1; 9 nucleotides align to TRBD2. Germline CDR1 reads LGHDT; CDR2 reads YNNKEL (reference sequence). J was trimmed by 7 bases and V by 4 bases; bases with no gene match: 21. The CDR3 length is 19 residues. The CDR3 DNA reads as TGTGCCAGCAGCCGAAGTGGTGCGGGGGGGGCCCGCTCGGGACATACGCAGTATTTT. Protein product: CASSRSGAGGARSGHTQYF.

This clonotype was counted a few times. CDR3 sequence (DNA): TGTGCCAGCTCACCACCAGGATATTCTAGCGGGGGACGAGGTGAGCAGTTCTTC. It is translated as CASSPPGYSSGGRGEQFF. This chain joins TRBV18 and TRBJ2-1; 10 nucleotides align to TRBD2. CDR3 length equals 18 residues. The germline V gene encodes CDR1 KGHSH and CDR2 LQKENI. The ends lost 0 bases at V and 9 bases at J; junction bases unmatched: 14.

The CDR3 bases are TGTGCCACAGGACAGGGGTGGAATTCACCCCTCCACTTT. Protein product: CATGQGWNSPLHF. This chain joins TRBV12-3 or TRBV12-4 and TRBJ1-6, with TRBD1 matching 9 bases. Trimming cost V 10 bases and J 7 bases; bases outside gene matches: 5. This CDR3 has 13 amino acids.

This clonotype was seen ten or more times. V is TRBV3-1 and J is TRBJ2-1, with unresolved D. The CDR3 runs to 14 residues. V was shortened by 8 bases and J by 0 bases, with 11 bases between the two germline ends. Germline-derived CDR1 and CDR2 are LGHDT and YNNKEL (reference sequence). The CDR3 DNA sequence: TGTGCCAGCCAACCGTCTGACTCCTACAATGAGCAGTTCTTC. Translation gives CASQPSDSYNEQFF.

This clonotype was counted between two and nine times. V is TRBV18 and J is TRBJ1-1, with a tentative D call TRBD1 (5 bases). V was trimmed by 1 base and J by 6 bases, leaving 9 bases between them. Germline V CDR1 and CDR2: KGHSH, LQKENI. The CDR3 runs to 13 residues. CDR3 sequence: CASSPQGPAEAFF. CDR3 nucleotide sequence: TGTGCCAGCTCACCACAGGGGCCGGCTGAAGCTTTCTTT. The whole variable domain, remainder taken from reference TRBV18 and TRBJ1-1, is NAGVMQNPRHLVRRRGQEARLRCSPMKGHSHVYWYRQLPEEGLKFMVYLQKENIIDESGMPKERFSAEFPKEGPSILRIQQVVRGDSAAYFCASSPQGPAEAFFGQGTRLTVV.

This chain links TRBV10-3 with TRBJ2-5; tentatively, D is TRBD2 (6 bases). Trimming left V 11 bases short and J 7 bases short, with 20 bases between. This CDR3 spans 13 amino acids. Germline values: CDR1 ENHRY, CDR2 SYGVKD. DNA of the CDR3: TGTGCCGCCTGGAGTGTCGGGGGAGCGACCCAGTACTTC. It yields the protein CAAWSVGGATQYF.

This clonotype was counted a few times. V usage is TRBV5-4 and J usage is TRBJ2-7; D uncertain. The CDR3 spans 14 residues. V lost 0 bases, J lost 2 bases, and 9 bases lay in between. Germline CDR1 SGHNT, CDR2 YYREEE (reference sequence). The CDR3 is CASSLGQTPYEQYV. The CDR3 DNA is TGTGCCAGCAGCTTGGGTCAGACCCCCTACGAGCAGTACGTC.

This clonotype was detected ten times or more. V gene TRBV12-3 or TRBV12-4 combines with J gene TRBJ2-5; maybe TRBD1 (5 bases). V lost 3 bases, J lost 1 base, and 6 bases lay in between. The CDR3 runs 13 residues. CDR3 DNA sequence: TGTGCCAGCAGTTTCACAGGCCAAGAGACCCAGTACTTC. This gives the protein CASSFTGQETQYF.

This clonotype was counted between two and nine times. V is TRBV4-3 and J is TRBJ2-5, with TRBD1 identical over 8 bases. Germline V gene sequence: CDR1 LGHNA, CDR2 YSLEER. The V segment lost 3 bases and the J segment 1 base; nucleotides outside the gene matches: 4. CDR3 length: 15 residues. The CDR3 nucleotides read TGCGCCAGCAGCCAGGCCGGGACAGGCCAAGAGACCCAGTACTTC. It yields the protein CASSQAGTGQETQYF.

The gene calls are TRBV10-3 and TRBJ1-5; no firm D call. The V and J ends lost 4 bases and 0 bases respectively, with 7 bases between them. CDR3 size: 14 residues. CDR1 and CDR2 from the germline V gene are ENHRY and SYGVKD. Written as DNA, the CDR3 is TGTGCCATCAGTGGAGGTTATAGCAATCAGCCCCAGCATTTT. Translating gives CAISGGYSNQPQHF.

Note on this clonotype: No DNA is shown, since the ends of the CDR3 on it are uncertain; the CDR3 is the one TCRdb lists. The chain uses TRBV6-5 and TRBJ2-2; the table names TRBD2, a call not compared with the DNA. The CDR3 is 15 amino acids in total, end residues counted. The germline CDR1 and CDR2 sequences are MNHEY and SVGAGI. The CDR3: CASRTSGQTTGELFF.

V gene TRBV7-9 combines with J gene TRBJ1-3; no firm D call. The CDR3 has 14 amino acids. Germline V gives CDR1 SEHNR, CDR2 FQNEAQ (reference sequence). V lost 7 bases to trimming and J lost 0 bases, with 10 bases between them. CDR3 amino acids: CASTLGISGNTIYF. The DNA of the CDR3 is TGTGCCAGCACCCTCGGGATCTCTGGAAACACCATATATTTT.

Details on this clonotype: At one end, the junction sequence differs from germline, possibly due to a read error. This chain uses TRBV7-2 with TRBJ2-3; 9 nucleotides agree with TRBD1. The CDR3 has 14 residues. CDR1 SGHTA and CDR2 FQGNSA come from the germline V gene. CDR3 DNA sequence: TGTGCCAGCAGCTCAGGACAGGGGTACGATAGGCAGTATTTT. It specifies CASSSGQGYDRQYF. Looking up the rest from reference TRBV7-2 and TRBJ2-3 gives the full variable domain: GAGVSQSPSNKVTEKGKDVELRCDPISGHTALYWYRQSLGQGLEFLIYFQGNSAPDKSGLPSDRFSAERTGGSVSTLTIQRTQQEDSAVYLCASSSGQGYDRQYFGPGTRLTVL.

This clonotype was found a few times. The chain combines TRBV14 with TRBJ2-3, with TRBD2 matching 7 bases. Germline V gene lookup returns CDR1 SGHDN and CDR2 FVKESK. J gave up 4 bases and V 5 bases, and 6 bases lay outside the gene matches. The CDR3 consists of 14 residues. The CDR3 protein is CASSKSGAADTQYF. For the CDR3, the DNA is TGTGCCAGCAGCAAAAGCGGGGCCGCAGATACGCAGTATTTT.

This clonotype was observed a few times. This rearrangement joins TRBV5-1 to TRBJ2-1; D may match TRBD1 or TRBD2 (5 bases each). Germline V gene sequence: CDR1 SGHRS, CDR2 YFSETQ. The CDR3 has 15 amino acids. V was clipped by 1 base and J by 9 bases, with 17 bases between them. CDR3 coding DNA: TGCGCCAGCAGCTTGCAGGGACCAACTCGGGGTGAGCAGTTCTTC. It specifies CASSLQGPTRGEQFF.

This chain links TRBV6-5 with TRBJ1-1, with a weak D call TRBD1 (6 bases). Germline V CDR1 and CDR2: MNHEY, SVGAGI. The ends were cut back, 2 bases at V and 2 bases at J, with 12 bases in the middle. This CDR3 contains 15 residues. The CDR3 loop is CASSYRNRVNTEAFF. CDR3 nucleotide sequence: TGTGCCAGCAGTTACCGGAACAGGGTAAACACTGAAGCTTTCTTT.

This clonotype has only a few counts. This chain uses TRBV7-6 with TRBJ2-1; D may be TRBD1 or TRBD2 (5 bases each). Trimming took 1 base from V and 4 from J, leaving 23 bases between them. CDR3 length equals 19 residues. CDR1 is SGHVS and CDR2 is FNYEAQ in the germline V gene. This chain's CDR3 is CASSLVFRGPRKAYNEQFF. CDR3 in DNA: TGTGCCAGCAGCTTAGTCTTTAGGGGACCGAGAAAAGCGTACAATGAGCAGTTCTTC.

This chain links TRBV5-6 with TRBJ1-1; 7 nucleotides match TRBD1. J gave up 3 bases and V 0 bases, and 2 bases lay outside the gene matches. Germline assignment: CDR1 SGHDT and CDR2 YYEEEE. This CDR3 is 14 amino acids long. The CDR3 sequence is CASSLGDSDTEAFF. The CDR3, as DNA: TGTGCCAGCAGCTTGGGGGACAGTGACACTGAAGCTTTCTTT.